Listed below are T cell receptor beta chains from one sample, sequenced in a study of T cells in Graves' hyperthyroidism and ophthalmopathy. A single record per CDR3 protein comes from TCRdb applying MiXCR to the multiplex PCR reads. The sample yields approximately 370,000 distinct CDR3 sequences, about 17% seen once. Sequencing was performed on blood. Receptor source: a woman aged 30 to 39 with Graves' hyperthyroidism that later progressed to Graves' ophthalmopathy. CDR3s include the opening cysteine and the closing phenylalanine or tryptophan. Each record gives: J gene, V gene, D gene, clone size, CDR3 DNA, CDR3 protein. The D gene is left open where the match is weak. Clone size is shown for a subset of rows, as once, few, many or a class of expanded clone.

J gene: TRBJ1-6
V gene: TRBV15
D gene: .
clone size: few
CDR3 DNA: TGTGCCACCAGCGAATACGCGGGCTCCTATAATTCACCCCTCCACTTT
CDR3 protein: CATSEYAGSYNSPLHF

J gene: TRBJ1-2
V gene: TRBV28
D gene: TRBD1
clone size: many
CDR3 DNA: TGTGCCAGCAGTTTAAACAGGGGCCTGGGCTACACCTTC
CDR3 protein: CASSLNRGLGYTF

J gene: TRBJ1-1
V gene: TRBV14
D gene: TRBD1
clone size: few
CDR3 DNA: TGTGCCAGCAGACAGACAGGGAAGTTCGCTGAAGCTTTCTTT
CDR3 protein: CASRQTGKFAEAFF

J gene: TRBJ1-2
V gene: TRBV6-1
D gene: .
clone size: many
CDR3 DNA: TGTGCCAGCAGCGAAGCCAGGTCGTTGTTCTATGGCTACACCTTC
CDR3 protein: CASSEARSLFYGYTF

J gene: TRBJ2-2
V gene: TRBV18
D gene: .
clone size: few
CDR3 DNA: TGTGCCAGCTCCGGAAGGCAGAACACCGGGGAGCTGTTTTTT
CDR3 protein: CASSGRQNTGELFF

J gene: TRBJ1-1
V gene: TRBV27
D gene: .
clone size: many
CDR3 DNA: TGTGCCAGCAGTTTAGCCGTAGGGGGTGGGACTGAAGCTTTCTTT
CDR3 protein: CASSLAVGGGTEAFF

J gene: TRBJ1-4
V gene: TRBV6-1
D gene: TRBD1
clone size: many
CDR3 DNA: TGTGCCAGCAGCGACAGGGGCGCTTGGGAAAAACTGTTTTTT
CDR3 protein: CASSDRGAWEKLFF

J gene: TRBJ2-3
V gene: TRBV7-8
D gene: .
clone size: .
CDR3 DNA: TGTGCCAGCAGCTTGGACCCCCAAGCGAGGGGTTCGCAGTATTTT
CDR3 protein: CASSLDPQARGSQYF

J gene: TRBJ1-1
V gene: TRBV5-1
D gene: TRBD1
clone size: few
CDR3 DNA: TGCGCCAGCAGCTTGACCGGGACAGGGGCTGAAGCTTTCTTT
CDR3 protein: CASSLTGTGAEAFF

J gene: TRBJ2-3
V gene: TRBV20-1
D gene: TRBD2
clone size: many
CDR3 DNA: TGCAGTGCTTCGATACTAGCGCGTTTGGCAGATACGCAGTATTTT
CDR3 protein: CSASILARLADTQYF

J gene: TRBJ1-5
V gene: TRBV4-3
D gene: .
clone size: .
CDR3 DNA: TGCGCCAGCAGCCAAGACCCCGGGCTAAATCAGCCCCAGCATTTT
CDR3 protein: CASSQDPGLNQPQHF

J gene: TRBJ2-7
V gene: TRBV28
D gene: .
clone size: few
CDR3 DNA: TGTGCCAGCAGTTTAAGTCAATACTACGAGCAGTACTTC
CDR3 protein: CASSLSQYYEQYF

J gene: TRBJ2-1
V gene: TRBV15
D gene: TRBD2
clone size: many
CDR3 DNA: TGTGCCACCAGCAGAGGAAGGCGGGAGGGGGTGAATGAGCAGTTCTTC
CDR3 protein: CATSRGRREGVNEQFF

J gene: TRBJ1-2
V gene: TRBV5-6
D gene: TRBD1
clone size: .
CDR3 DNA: TGTGCCAGCAGCTCGGGACAGTTATATGGCTACACCTTC
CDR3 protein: CASSSGQLYGYTF

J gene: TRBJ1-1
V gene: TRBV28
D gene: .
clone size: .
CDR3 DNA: TGTGCCAGCAGTTTTTATAGGACAGTTGAAGCTTTCTTT
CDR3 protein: CASSFYRTVEAFF

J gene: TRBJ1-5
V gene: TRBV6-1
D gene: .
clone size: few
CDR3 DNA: TGTGCCAGCAGTGAAAGGGGTTACAATCAGCCCCAGCATTTT
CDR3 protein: CASSERGYNQPQHF

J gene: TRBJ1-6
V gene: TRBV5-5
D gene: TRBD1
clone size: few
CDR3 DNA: TGTGCCAGCAGCCCGGGACAGGGGGAAAGCTCCTATAATTCACCCCTCCACTTT
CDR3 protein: CASSPGQGESSYNSPLHF

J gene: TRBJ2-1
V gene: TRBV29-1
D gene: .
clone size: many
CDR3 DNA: TGCAGCGTTGAAGATCTCGAGGAGCAGTTCTTC
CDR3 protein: CSVEDLEEQFF

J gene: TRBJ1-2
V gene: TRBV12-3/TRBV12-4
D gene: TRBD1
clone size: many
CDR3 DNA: TGTGCCAGCAGCCGAGACAGGGAGTCAGCTTACTATGGCTACACCTTC
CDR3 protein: CASSRDRESAYYGYTF

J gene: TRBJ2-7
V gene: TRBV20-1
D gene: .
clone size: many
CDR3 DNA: TGCAGTGCCCCCGGCAGGTCAATCTCCTACGAGCAGTACTTC
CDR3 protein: CSAPGRSISYEQYF

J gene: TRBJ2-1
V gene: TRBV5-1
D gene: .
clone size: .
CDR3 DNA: TGCGCCAGCAGCTTGGGAGTAGTGGAGCAGTTCTTC
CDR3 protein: CASSLGVVEQFF

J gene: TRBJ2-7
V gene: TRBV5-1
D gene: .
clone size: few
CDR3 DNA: TGCGCCAGCAGCTTGGACTACAACTACGAGCAGTACTTC
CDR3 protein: CASSLDYNYEQYF

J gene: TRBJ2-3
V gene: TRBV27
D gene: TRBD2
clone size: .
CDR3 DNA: TGTGCCAGCAGTTTACCTAGCGGGAGTTTTCAGTATTTT
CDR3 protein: CASSLPSGSFQYF

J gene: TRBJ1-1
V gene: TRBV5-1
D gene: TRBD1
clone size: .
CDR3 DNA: TGCGCCAGCAGCTTCGGGACAGGGGACACTGAAGCTTTCTTT
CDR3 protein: CASSFGTGDTEAFF

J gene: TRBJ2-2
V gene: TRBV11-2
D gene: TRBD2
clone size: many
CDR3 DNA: TGTGCCAGCAGCTTGGGCCTAGCGGGACCGAACACCGGGGAGCTGTTTTTT
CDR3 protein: CASSLGLAGPNTGELFF

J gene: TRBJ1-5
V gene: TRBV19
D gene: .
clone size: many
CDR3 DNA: TGTGCCAGTACTTGGCAGGGAGACCACAATCAGCCCCAGCATTTT
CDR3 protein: CASTWQGDHNQPQHF

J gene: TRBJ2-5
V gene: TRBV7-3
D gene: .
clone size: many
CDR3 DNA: TGTGCCAGCAGCTTAATGGAGGGACAAGAGACCCAGTACTTC
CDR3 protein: CASSLMEGQETQYF

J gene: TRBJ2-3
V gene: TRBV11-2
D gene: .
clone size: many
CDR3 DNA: TGTGCCAGCAGCTTCCCGACTAGTCCTAGCACAGATACGCAGTATTTT
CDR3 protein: CASSFPTSPSTDTQYF

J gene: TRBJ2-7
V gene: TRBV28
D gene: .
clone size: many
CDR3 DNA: TGTGCCAGCAGATACGGCAGAGATTACGAGCAGTACTTC
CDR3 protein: CASRYGRDYEQYF

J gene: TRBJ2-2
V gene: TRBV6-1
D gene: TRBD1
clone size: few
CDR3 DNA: TGTGCCAGCAGCCTACAGGGGTGGAAAGGCGGGGAGCTGTTTTTT
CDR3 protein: CASSLQGWKGGELFF

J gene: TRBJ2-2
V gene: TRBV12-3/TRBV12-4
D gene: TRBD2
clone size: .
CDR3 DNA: TGTGCCAGCAGCCCTCTCGGACTAGCGGGAGAGCACACCGGGGAGCTGTTTTTT
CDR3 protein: CASSPLGLAGEHTGELFF

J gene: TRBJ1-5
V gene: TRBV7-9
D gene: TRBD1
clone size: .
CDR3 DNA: TGTGCCAGCAGCCAGGACAGGGGAAAGGGTCAGCCCCAGCATTTT
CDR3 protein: CASSQDRGKGQPQHF

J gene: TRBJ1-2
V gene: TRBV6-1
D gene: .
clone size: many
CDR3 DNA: TGTGCCAGCAGTGAAAAAGGAGTACGGTCTGGGAACTATGGCTACACCTTC
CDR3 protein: CASSEKGVRSGNYGYTF

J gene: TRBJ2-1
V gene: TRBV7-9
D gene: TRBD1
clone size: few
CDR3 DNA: TGTGCCAGCAGCTCGTACGGGACAGATCTATACAATGAGCAGTTCTTC
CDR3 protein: CASSSYGTDLYNEQFF

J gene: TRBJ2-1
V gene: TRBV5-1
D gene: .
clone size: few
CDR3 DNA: TGCGCCAGCAGCTTGGGGTTTGCAGGGGTGATCGCCCATTACAATGAGCAGTTCTTC
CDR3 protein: CASSLGFAGVIAHYNEQFF

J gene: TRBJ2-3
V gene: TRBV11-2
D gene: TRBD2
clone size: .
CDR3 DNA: TGTGCCAGCAGCTTAAGGCGGGGGACTAGCACAGATACGCAGTATTTT
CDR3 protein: CASSLRRGTSTDTQYF

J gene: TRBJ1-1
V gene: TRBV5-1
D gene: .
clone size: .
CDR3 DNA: TGCGCCAGCAGCTTCGGACCGACGAACACTGAAGCTTTCTTT
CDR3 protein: CASSFGPTNTEAFF

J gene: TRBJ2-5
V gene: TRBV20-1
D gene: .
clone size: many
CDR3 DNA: TGCAGTGCTAGAGATCGCCTCAGGAGTCAAGAGACCCAGTACTTC
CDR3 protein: CSARDRLRSQETQYF

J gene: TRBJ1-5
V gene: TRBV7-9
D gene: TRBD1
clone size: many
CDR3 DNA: TGTGCCAGCAGCAAAGGACAGGGATTCAATCAGCCCCAGCATTTT
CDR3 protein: CASSKGQGFNQPQHF

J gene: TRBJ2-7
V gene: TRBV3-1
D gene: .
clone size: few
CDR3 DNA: TGTGCCAGCAGCCAATTCGGGGAGCAGTACTTC
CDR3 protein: CASSQFGEQYF

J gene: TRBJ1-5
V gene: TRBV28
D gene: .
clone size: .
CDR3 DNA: TGTGCCAGCAGTGATCAGAGTAGCAATCAGCCCCAGCATTTT
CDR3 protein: CASSDQSSNQPQHF

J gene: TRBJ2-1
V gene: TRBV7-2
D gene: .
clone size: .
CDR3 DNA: TGTGCCAGCAGCTCTACTAGCAGGCAGTTCTTC
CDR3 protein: CASSSTSRQFF

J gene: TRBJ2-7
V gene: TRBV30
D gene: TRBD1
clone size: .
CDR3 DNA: TGTGCCTGGAGTGTGTTTATGGACAGGCGGGCCGAGCAGTACTTC
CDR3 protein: CAWSVFMDRRAEQYF

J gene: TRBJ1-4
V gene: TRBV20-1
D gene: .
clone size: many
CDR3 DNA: TGCAGTGCTTCCTTAGGTCATGCAACTAATGAAAAACTGTTTTTT
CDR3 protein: CSASLGHATNEKLFF

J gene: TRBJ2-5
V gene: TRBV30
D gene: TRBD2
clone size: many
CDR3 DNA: TGTGCCTGGGGGGGGAGGGGTCGGACCCAAGAGACCCAGTACTTC
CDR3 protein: CAWGGRGRTQETQYF

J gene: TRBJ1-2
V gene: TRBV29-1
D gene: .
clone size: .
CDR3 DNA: TGCAGCGTTATGGGGGGCGCCTATGGCTACACCTTC
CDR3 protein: CSVMGGAYGYTF

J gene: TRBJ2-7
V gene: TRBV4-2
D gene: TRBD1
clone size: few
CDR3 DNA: TGTGCCAGCAGCCAAGAGGACAGGGATACCTACGAGCAGTACTTC
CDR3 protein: CASSQEDRDTYEQYF

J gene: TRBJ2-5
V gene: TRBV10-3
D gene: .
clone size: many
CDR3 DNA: TGTGCCATCAGTGAGTCGAGGGCCAGTGGGGAGACCCAGTACTTC
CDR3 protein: CAISESRASGETQYF

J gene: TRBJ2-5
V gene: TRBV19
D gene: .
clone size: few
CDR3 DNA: TGTGCCAGTAGTAGAGAGGGGATATCCGGGGAGACCCAGTACTTC
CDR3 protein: CASSREGISGETQYF